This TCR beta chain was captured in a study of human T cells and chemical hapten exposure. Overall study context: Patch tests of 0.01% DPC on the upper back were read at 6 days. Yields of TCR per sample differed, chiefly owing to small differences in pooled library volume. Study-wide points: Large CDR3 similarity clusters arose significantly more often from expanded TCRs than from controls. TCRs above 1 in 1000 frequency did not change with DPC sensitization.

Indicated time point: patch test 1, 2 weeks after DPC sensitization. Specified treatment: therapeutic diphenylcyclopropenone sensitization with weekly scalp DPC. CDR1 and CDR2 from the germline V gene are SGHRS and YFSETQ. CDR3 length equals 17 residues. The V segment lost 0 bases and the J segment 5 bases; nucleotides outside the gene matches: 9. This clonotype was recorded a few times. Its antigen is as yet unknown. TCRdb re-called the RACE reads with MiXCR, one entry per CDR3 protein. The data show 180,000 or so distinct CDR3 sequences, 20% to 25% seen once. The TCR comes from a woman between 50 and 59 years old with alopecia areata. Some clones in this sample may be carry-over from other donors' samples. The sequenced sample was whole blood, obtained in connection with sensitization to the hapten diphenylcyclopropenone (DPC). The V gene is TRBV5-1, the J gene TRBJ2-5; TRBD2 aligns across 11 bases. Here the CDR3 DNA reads TGCGCCAGCAGCTTGGATCTAGCGGGAGGAATGCTGGAGACCCAGTACTTC. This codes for CASSLDLAGGMLETQYF.